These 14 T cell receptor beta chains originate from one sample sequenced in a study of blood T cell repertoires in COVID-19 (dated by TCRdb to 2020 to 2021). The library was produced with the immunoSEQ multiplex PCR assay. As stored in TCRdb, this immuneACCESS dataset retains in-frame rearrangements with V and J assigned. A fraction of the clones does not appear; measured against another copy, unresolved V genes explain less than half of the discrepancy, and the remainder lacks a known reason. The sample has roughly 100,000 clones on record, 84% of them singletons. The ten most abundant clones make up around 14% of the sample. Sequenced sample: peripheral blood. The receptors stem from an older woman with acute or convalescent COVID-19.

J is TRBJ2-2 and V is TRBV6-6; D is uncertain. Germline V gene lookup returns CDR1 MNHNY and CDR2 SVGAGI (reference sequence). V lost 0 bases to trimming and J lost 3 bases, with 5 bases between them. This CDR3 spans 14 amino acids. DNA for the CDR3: TGTGCCAGCAGTTACTCACCAGACACCGGGGAGCTGTTTTTT. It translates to CASSYSPDTGELFF.

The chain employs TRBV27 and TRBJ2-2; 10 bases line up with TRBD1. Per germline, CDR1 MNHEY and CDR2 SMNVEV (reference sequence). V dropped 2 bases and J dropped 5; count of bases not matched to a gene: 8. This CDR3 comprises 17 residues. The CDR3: CASSLTRGQGDTGELFF. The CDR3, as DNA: TGTGCCAGCAGTTTAACACGAGGACAGGGGGATACCGGGGAGCTGTTTTTT.

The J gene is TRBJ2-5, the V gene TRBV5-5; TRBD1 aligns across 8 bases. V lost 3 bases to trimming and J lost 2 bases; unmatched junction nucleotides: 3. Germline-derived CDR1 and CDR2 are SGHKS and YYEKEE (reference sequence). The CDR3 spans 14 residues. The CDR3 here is CASSSYRGQETQYF. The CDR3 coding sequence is TGTGCCAGCAGCTCCTACAGGGGGCAAGAGACCCAGTACTTC.

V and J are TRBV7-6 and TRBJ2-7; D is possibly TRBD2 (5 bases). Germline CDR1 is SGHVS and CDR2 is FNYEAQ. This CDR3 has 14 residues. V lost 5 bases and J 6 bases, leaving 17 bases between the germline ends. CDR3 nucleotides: TGTGCCAGCAGCCCGAGTCCGGGTCGGGGCGAGCAGTACTTC. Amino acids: CASSPSPGRGEQYF.

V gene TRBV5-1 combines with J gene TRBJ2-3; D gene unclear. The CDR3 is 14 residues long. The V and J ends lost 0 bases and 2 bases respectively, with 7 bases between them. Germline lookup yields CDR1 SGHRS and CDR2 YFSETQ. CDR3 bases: TGCGCCAGCAGCTTGGGCGGAACCACAGATACGCAGTATTTT. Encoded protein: CASSLGGTTDTQYF.

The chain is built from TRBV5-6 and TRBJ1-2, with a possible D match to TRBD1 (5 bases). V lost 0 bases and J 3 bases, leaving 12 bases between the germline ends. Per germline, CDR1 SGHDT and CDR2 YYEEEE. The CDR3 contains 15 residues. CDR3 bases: TGTGCCAGCAGCTTGGGCCCCAGGGCGGACTATGGCTACACCTTC. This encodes CASSLGPRADYGYTF.

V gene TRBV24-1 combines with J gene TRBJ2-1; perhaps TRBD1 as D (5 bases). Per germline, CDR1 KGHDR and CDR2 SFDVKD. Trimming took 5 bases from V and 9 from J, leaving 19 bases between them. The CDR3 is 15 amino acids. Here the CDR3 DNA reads TGTGCCACCAGTGGCCCCCCTGCAGGGTCTGGTGAGCAGTTCTTC. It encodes CATSGPPAGSGEQFF.

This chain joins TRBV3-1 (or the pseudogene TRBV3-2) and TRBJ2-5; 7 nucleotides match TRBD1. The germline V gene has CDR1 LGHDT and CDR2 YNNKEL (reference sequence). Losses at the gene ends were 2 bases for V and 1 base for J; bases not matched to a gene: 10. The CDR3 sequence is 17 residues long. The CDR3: CASSQWLRDSFQETQYF. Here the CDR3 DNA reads TGTGCCAGCAGCCAATGGCTACGGGACAGCTTCCAAGAGACCCAGTACTTC.

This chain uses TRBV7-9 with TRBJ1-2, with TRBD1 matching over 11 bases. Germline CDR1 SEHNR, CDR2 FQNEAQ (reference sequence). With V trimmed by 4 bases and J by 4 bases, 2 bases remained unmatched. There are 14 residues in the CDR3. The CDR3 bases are TGTGCCAGCAGCTCGGACAGGGGGCTCTATGGCTACACCTTC. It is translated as CASSSDRGLYGYTF.

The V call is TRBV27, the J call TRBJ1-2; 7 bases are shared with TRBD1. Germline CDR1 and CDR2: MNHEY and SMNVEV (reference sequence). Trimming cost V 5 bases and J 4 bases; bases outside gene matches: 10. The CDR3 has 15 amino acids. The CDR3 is CASSPLTGFGYGYTF. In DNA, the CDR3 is TGTGCCAGCAGTCCACTGACAGGGTTTGGCTATGGCTACACCTTC.

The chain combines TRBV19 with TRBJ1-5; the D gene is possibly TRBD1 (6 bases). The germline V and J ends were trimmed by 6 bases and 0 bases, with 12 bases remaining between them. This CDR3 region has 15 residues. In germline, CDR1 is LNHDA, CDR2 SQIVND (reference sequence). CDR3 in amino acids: CASRKDRNSNQPQHF. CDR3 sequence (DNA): TGTGCCAGTAGAAAGGACAGAAATAGCAATCAGCCCCAGCATTTT.

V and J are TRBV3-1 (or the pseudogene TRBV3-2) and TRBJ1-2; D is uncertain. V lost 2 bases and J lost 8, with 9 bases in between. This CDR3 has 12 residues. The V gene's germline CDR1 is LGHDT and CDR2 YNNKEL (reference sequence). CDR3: CASSQWTGGYTF. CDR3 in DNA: TGTGCCAGCAGCCAATGGACTGGCGGCTACACCTTC.

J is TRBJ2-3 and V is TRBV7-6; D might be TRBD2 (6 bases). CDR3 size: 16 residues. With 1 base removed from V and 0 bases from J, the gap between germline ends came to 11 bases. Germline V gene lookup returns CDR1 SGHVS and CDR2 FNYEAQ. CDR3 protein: CASSLGSGRSTDTQYF. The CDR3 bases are TGTGCCAGCAGCTTAGGATCGGGGAGGAGCACAGATACGCAGTATTTT.

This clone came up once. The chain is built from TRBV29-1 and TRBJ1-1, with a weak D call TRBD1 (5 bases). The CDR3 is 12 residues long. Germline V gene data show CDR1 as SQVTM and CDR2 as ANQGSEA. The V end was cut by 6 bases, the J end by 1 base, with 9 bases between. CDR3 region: CSVSTGNTEAFF. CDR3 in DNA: TGCAGCGTCTCTACAGGGAACACTGAAGCTTTCTTT.